This T cell receptor (beta chain) came from a study of T cell responses to AZD1222 COVID-19 vaccine. Data came from immunoSEQ multiplex PCR; TCRdb stores just in-frame clones and leaves some out. Among roughly 100,000 clones, approximately 89% were seen once, and the ten largest hold 44%. CDR1 is MDHEN and CDR2 is SYDVKM in the germline V gene. The CDR3 totals 18 residues. After removal of 5 bases from V and 2 bases from J, the junction contained 10 bases not matched to a gene. This TCR came from an adult who received the AZD1222 COVID-19 vaccine. The rearrangement joins TRBV28 to TRBJ2-3; TRBD2 matches at 13 bases. The sequencing used peripheral blood, collected 28 days after the second AZD1222 dose. Here the CDR3 reads CASSPLRTSGRDTDTQYF. The CDR3 DNA follows: TGTGCCAGCAGTCCACTCCGGACTAGCGGGAGAGACACAGATACGCAGTATTTT.